The clone carrying this T cell receptor (beta chain) was recorded a few times. Its matching antigen is unknown. The sample comes from a study of cytomegalovirus exposure and HLA in healthy donors. Trimming removed 6 bases at V and 3 bases at J, with 17 bases between. Germline values: CDR1 MNHEY, CDR2 SVGAGI. The CDR3 runs to 15 residues. Study-wide findings and caveats: There were reportedly fewer N-insertions in an Asian-associated ancestry cluster than the approximately 630-donor mean, in a later analysis.

Amplification used 60 Vbeta primers and 13 Jbeta primers. Some clones are missing from TCRdb's copy, which holds only in-frame ones; the method was immunoSEQ multiplex PCR. In the table there are under 130,000 clones, 75% to 90% of which are singletons. The origin of this receptor is a man aged 30 to 45 in good health and CMV-seropositive. V usage is TRBV6-5 and J usage is TRBJ1-1; D is undetermined. What was sequenced was PBMCs. CDR3 in amino acids: CASSQTGVRDTEAFF. The CDR3 DNA sequence: TGTGCCAGCAGCCAGACGGGAGTTAGGGACACTGAAGCTTTCTTT.